This TCR beta chain appears in the sequencing data of a study of shared clonotypes between healthy human individuals. Study-level results: Clonotype sharing among donors, it was expected, would be affected by sequencing depth.

This was a deep-level run. Profiled with immunoSEQ multiplex PCR; TCRdb holds only in-frame clones, not every one. The repertoire consists of about 490,000 clones, with about 82% occurring once and the leading ten covering over 10%. CDR1 is LNHNV and CDR2 is YYDKDF in the germline V gene (reference sequence). The CDR3 runs 15 residues. The V and J ends lost 6 bases and 8 bases, in that order; junction bases with no gene match: 10. Worth noting for this clone: Its antigen is unidentified.

Specimen: PBMCs. The rearrangement links TRBV15 to TRBJ2-1; 10 bases are a match to TRBD2. The sequence was collected from a woman aged 40 to 55 in good health. Some clones in this sample may be carry-over from other donors' samples. Here the CDR3 reads CATSPGTSVRHEQFF. CDR3 DNA sequence: TGTGCCACCAGTCCCGGGACTAGCGTCAGGCATGAGCAGTTCTTC.